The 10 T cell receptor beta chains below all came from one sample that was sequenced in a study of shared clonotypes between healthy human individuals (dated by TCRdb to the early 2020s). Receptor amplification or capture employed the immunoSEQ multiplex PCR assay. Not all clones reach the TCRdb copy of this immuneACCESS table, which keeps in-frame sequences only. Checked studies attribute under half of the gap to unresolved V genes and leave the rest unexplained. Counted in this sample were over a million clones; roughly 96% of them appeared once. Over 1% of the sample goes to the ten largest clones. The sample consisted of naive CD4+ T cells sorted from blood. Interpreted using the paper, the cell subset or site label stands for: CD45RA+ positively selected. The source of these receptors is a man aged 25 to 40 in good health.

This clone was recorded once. The CDR3, as DNA: TGTGCCAGCAGCTTAGGGGTCTCGGGCTACGAGCAGTACTTC. It encodes CASSLGVSGYEQYF. This chain links TRBV7-2 with TRBJ2-7; D remains unclear. Trimming pared 1 base from V and 3 bases from J, leaving 10 bases between. Germline V CDR1 and CDR2: SGHTA, FQGNSA. This CDR3 comprises 14 residues.

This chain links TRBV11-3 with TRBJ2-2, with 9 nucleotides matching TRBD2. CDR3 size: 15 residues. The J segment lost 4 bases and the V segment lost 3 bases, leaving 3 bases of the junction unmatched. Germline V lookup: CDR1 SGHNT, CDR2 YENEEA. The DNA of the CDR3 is TGTGCCAGCAGCTTTGTAGCGGGAGTCACCGGGGAGCTGTTTTTT. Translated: CASSFVAGVTGELFF.

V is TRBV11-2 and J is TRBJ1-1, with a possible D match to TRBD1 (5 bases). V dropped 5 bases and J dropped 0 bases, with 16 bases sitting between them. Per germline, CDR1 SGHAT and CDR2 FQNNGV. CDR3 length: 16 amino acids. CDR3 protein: CASSLLPGPMNTEAFF. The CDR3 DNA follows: TGTGCCAGCAGCCTGCTACCGGGACCTATGAACACTGAAGCTTTCTTT.

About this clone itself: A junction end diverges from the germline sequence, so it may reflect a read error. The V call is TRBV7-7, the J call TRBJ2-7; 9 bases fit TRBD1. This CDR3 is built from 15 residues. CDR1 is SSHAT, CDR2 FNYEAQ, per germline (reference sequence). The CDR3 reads CASSLSRDRVDEQYF. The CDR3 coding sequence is TGTGCTAGCAGCTTAAGTAGGGACAGGGTCGACGAGCAGTACTTC.

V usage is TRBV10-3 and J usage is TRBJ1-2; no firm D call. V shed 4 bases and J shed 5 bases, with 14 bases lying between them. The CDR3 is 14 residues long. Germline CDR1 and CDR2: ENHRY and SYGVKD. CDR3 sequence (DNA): TGTGCCATCAGTGTGAGAGACACTAGTTATGGCTACACCTTC. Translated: CAISVRDTSYGYTF.

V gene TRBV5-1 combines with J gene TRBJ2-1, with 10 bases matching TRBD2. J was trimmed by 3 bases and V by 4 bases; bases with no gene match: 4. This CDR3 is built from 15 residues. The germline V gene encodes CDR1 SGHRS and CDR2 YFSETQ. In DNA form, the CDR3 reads TGCGCCAGCAGCCTGAGGACTAGCGGCTACAATGAGCAGTTCTTC. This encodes CASSLRTSGYNEQFF.

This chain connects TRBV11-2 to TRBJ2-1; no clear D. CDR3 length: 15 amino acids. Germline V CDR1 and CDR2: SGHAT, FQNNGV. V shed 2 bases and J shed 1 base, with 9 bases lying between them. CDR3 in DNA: TGTGCCAGCAGCTTATATTCTGGATCCTACAATGAGCAGTTCTTC. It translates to CASSLYSGSYNEQFF.

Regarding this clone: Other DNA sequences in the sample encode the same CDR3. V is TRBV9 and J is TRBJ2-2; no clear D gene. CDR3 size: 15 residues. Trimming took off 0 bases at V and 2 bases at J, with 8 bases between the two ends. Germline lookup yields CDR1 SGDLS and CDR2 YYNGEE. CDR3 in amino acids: CASSVVGTNTGELFF. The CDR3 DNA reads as TGTGCCAGCAGCGTAGTAGGAACAAACACCGGGGAGCTGTTTTTT.

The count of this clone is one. The CDR3 spells CASSLRTGRNGYTF. The CDR3 bases are TGTGCCAGCAGCCTAAGGACAGGGCGGAATGGCTACACCTTC. This sequence joins TRBV27 and TRBJ1-2; 8 bases match TRBD1. The CDR3 totals 14 residues. The ends lost 6 bases at V and 6 bases at J; junction bases unmatched: 9. Germline CDR1 reads MNHEY; CDR2 reads SMNVEV (reference sequence).

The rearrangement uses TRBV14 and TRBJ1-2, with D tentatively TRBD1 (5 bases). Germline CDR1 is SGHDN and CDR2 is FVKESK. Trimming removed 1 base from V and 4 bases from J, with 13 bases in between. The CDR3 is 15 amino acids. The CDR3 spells CASSQGGRESYGYTF. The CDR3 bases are TGTGCCAGCAGCCAAGGTGGCAGGGAGAGCTATGGCTACACCTTC. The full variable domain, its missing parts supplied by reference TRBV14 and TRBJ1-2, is EAGVTQFPSHSVIEKGQTVTLRCDPISGHDNLYWYRRVMGKEIKFLLHFVKESKQDESGMPNNRFLAERTGGTYSTLKVQPAELEDSGVYFCASSQGGRESYGYTFGSGTRLTVV.